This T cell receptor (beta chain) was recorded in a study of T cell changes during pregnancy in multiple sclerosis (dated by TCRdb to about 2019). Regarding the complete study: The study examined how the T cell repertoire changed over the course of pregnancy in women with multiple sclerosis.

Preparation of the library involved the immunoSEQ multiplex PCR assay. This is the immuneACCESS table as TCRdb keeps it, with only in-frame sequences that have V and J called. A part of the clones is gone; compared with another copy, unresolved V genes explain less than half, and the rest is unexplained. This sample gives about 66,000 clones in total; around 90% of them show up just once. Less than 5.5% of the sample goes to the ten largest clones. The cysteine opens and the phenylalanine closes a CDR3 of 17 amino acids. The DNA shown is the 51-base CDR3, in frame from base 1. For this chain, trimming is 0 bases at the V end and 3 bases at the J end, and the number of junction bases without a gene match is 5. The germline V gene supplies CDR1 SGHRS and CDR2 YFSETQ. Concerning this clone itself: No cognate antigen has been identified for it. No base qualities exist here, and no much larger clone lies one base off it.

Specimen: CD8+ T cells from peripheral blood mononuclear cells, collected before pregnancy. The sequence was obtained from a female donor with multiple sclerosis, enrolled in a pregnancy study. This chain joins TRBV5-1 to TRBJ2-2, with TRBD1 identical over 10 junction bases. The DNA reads TGCGCCAGCAGCTTGGTGGACAGGGGGTTGGACACCGGGGAGCTGTTTTTT. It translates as CASSLVDRGLDTGELFF.